Here is one TCR beta chain with its context. No cognate antigen has been identified for it. Per-base qualities were not stored, and no clone one base away is much larger. The library relied on the immunoSEQ multiplex PCR assay. For the multiplex PCR, a mixture combining 60 forward primers for TCR Vbeta segments and 13 reverse primers for TCR Jbeta segments was used. The CDR3 region of rearranged TCR beta genes was amplified from genomic DNA with a multiplex PCR assay. The amplified TCR beta libraries were sequenced on the Illumina HiSeq System as 87-base-pair reads. Turning to the authors' computational methods: A later analysis counted 65 million to 90 million unique TCR beta chains across the 650 to 800 repertoires, and some 11 million of these chains were shared by at least two donors. A nearest-neighbor algorithm error-corrected the raw reads and collapsed the reads into unique sequences, merging closely related sequences to remove PCR and sequencing errors. Alignment of CDR3 sequences to IMGT reference sequences was used to assign V, D and J gene segments. For a sequence to be retained, a match of at least six nucleotides was required to both a V gene segment and a J gene segment. A rearrangement counted as productive if the CDR3 had no stop codons and remained in frame with V and J, and every other rearrangement counted as non-productive. CDR3 was defined by IMGT convention, running from the second conserved V-encoded cysteine to the conserved J-encoded phenylalanine. The earlier analysis of 587 of the donors excluded any sequence lacking an unambiguous match to a single V gene segment. An earlier analysis of several hundred of the donors called V segments functional above 56.7% productive rearrangements and segregating when the between-donor standard deviation exceeded 5%. A statistical classification framework was built for diagnosing cytomegalovirus status from the catalog of TCR beta chain sequences. In a later analysis, TCR nucleotide sequences were compared against IMGT/GENE-DB human TR gene sequences so that V and J genes could be assigned. In a later analysis, CDR3 sequences and most-parsimonious VDJ recombination scenarios were assigned using the TCRdist pipeline. In a later analysis, each TCR beta chain was defined by its CDR3 amino acid sequence together with its V-gene family, and reads lacking a unique V-gene family were excluded. A later analysis removed 500 to 650 highly shared, low-generation-probability nucleotide sequences to deal with suspected cross-contamination and a sequencing artifact. A later analysis calculated a clonal expansion index for each public chain from normalized within-repertoire ranks of inferred template counts. In a later analysis, generation probabilities were computed using a VDJ recombination model fitted to out-of-frame rearrangements, and the results were checked against IGoR. In a later analysis, hypergeometric tests were used to score TCR-TCR, TCR-HLA and TCR-CMV co-occurrence, with a repertoire-size bias correction applied to TCR pairs. A later analysis estimated false discovery rates by permuting HLA or CMV assignments 20 times. In a later analysis, co-occurring TCRs were grouped with DBSCAN, and TCRdist sequence similarity was added when clustering was performed within HLA-allele-positive subsets. Repertoires with fewer than 30,000 or more than 120,000 public chains, plus five repertoires with anomalous nucleotide sharing, were excluded from co-occurrence clustering. The source is immuneACCESS, and TCRdb retained only in-frame sequences with V and J called. Part of the clones is not carried over; for the studies checked, unresolved V genes explain less than half of this, and the remainder is unexplained. The V and J calls and clone size were taken over from that table, and D and trimming were inferred from the DNA. In this sample the table shows about 150,000 clones, 60% to 85% of which occur a single time. The ten largest make up 6.5% to 9% of the sample.

The record originates from a study of cytomegalovirus exposure and HLA in healthy donors (dated 2017 in TCRdb). For the wider study: In an earlier analysis of around 540 of the donors, 250 to 350 Gb of sequence data and 90 million to 120 million unique TCR beta sequences from about 190 million T cells were reported. An early release covering approximately 600 HLA-typed donors comprised approximately 300 gigabases of sequencing data and roughly 85 million unique TCR sequences. Of the 350 to 450 genotyped donors, approximately 80% were placed in the genetic ancestry cluster associated with self-reported Caucasian donors. The study aimed to test whether signatures of past pathogen exposure could be identified by cataloging public T cell receptors. Using immunosequencing, the study profiled T cell repertoires from 640 or so subjects and related those repertoires to cytomegalovirus serostatus. Along with the approximately 700-subject first cohort, a separate validation cohort of over a hundred different subjects was used. The study combined high-throughput TCR immunosequencing, statistical association of individual TCRs with disease status, and machine learning to predict cytomegalovirus infection status. In a later analysis, previously published TCR beta repertoires from 550 to 700 donors were re-analyzed and high-resolution HLA genotyping was added so that TCR occurrence patterns could be studied. Rather than drawing on any new phenotypic data, the later analysis identified candidate immune exposures from TCR beta sequences and the way those sequences occurred across donors. An earlier analysis of approximately 580 of the donors used high-throughput TCR beta sequencing to judge whether each TCR beta V gene segment behaved as functional or pseudogenic. Alongside the repertoire data, information on donor age, sex, ethnicity and CMV serostatus was compiled. In a later genetic analysis, genome-wide SNP genotypes for 398 of the 666 donors were used, and that subset was treated as a discovery cohort. All discovery cohort repertoires had been generated using a single sequencing platform. Both class I and class II loci were covered by HLA typing, at four-digit resolution. The number of donors typed differed by locus, with 629-630 for A, B, C, DRB1 and DQB1, around 560 for DQA1, over 600 for DPA1, and over 400 for DPB1. Four to six DR-DQ haplotypes were handled as single units for association and clustering because linkage in the cohort was strong. On average, around 200,000 unique TCR beta nucleotide sequences were sequenced per donor among some 420 genotyped donors of the cohort, with about 17% of those sequences being non-productive. Broader findings and caveats from the paper: When HLA alleles, especially DR and DQ, strongly co-occurred, TCR associations were difficult to assign to individual alleles. An earlier analysis of approximately 530 of the donors showed that most TCR beta V segments appeared in productive rearrangements either about 87% or about 30% of the time, which broadly matched IMGT annotations. In a later analysis, HLA-associated TCR beta chains were found to be more clonally expanded and to have lower generation probabilities than equally common non-associated chains. In vitro tests confirmed that a few of the cytomegalovirus-associated TCR beta chains recognize cytomegalovirus antigens. It was suggested by the authors that the approach could potentially be generalized to other disease states and immunological phenotypes. The classifier was reported to diagnose cytomegalovirus status with high specificity and sensitivity in both the original cohort and the validation cohort. Presence/absence analyses assumed roughly uniform sequencing depth across donors, an assumption that may not hold. Linkage disequilibrium might explain the correlated functional status among segregating V segments, but an unknown experimental factor could not be excluded. The 87-base-pair reads could not distinguish some IMGT-functional V segments, including TRBV6-2 and TRBV6-3, so those segments were excluded. In a later analysis, TCR association rates were found to vary across HLA loci, with the most associated TCRs seen for DRB1 alleles and the fewest for HLA-C alleles. The study gave a list of some 150 TCR beta chains associated with cytomegalovirus. Because HLA typing was missing for some donors at each locus, association tests included only the typed subset. Several of the top co-occurrence clusters appeared to be linked to parvovirus B19, influenza, CMV and Epstein-Barr virus, according to a later analysis. A later analysis found that most CMV-associated TCR beta chains appeared HLA-restricted, with HLA associations seemingly driven largely by CMV exposure. A later genetic analysis associated a missense DCLRE1C variant with V-gene and J-gene trimming of TCR beta chains, and an independent cohort replicated the association. Most TCR sequences were seen in very few donors, while some public TCRs were found in many individuals. Compared with the roughly 600-donor mean, donors in an Asian-associated ancestry cluster had fewer N-insertions in productive TCRs, according to a later genetic analysis. Immune exposure information for the cohort was limited to CMV serostatus. This cohort had only TCR beta chains sequenced, and the lack of alpha or paired-chain data limited which features could be detected. At a false discovery rate of 0.05, a later analysis linked some 17,000 TCR beta sequences to specific HLA alleles. A group of highly shared sequence variants was considered likely to be a technical artifact of the sequencing pipeline. A further reported finding was that TCR beta sequences accurately predicted the HLA-A and HLA-B alleles for most subjects in the first cohort. Roughly 17 rarely observed V segments, including chromosome 9 orphons, were excluded from the earlier analysis of some 590 of the donors because counts were too low.

The cohort was made up of 650 to 700 healthy bone marrow donors. All cohort members were sampled while nominally healthy, although unrecorded immune exposures were likely present. The donor tested CMV seronegative and was one of the 352 seronegative cohort members. A peripheral blood sample was collected from each donor, and TCR beta sequencing was performed on peripheral blood mononuclear cells. Genomic DNA extraction from the blood cell samples was performed with the Qiagen DNeasy Blood Extraction Kit. According to the germline V gene (reference sequence), CDR1 reads MNHEY and CDR2 reads SMNVEV. The CDR3 holds 13 amino acids from the cysteine to the phenylalanine. Left in the record is the CDR3 DNA by itself, 39 bases read in frame from the first base. The V end gives up 4 bases and the J end 7 bases, leaving 7 bases in the junction not matched to a gene.

The clonotype comes from a man under 40 in good health and CMV-seronegative. The specimen sequenced was PBMCs. This sequence uses TRBV27 and TRBJ2-7; 7 nucleotides in the junction match TRBD2. CDR3 loop: CASSSGGLGEQYF. Read as DNA, the sequence is TGTGCCAGCAGTTCGGGAGGACTTGGGGAGCAGTACTTC.